Listed below are T cell receptor beta chains from one sample, sequenced in a study of blood T cell repertoires in COVID-19. Data came from immunoSEQ multiplex PCR; TCRdb stores just in-frame clones and leaves some out. The sample includes roughly 300,000 clones, 70% to 90% of them seen just once. What was sequenced was peripheral blood. The receptors shown here come from a young woman with COVID-19, enrolled during active disease. CDR3s include the opening cysteine and the closing phenylalanine or tryptophan. A D gene is named only where the DNA matches it firmly. The size of a clone is reported for some rows only, either as once, few or many, or as a class for expanded clones.

clone size,J gene,D gene,V gene,CDR3 DNA,CDR3 protein
-,TRBJ2-4,-,TRBV3-1/TRBV3-2,TGTGCCAGCAGCCAAGTGTTATTGGGCCCCCAACACTTC,CASSQVLLGPQHF
-,TRBJ2-5,-,TRBV7-2,TGTGCCAGCAGCTGGGCGGGGTTTCAAGAGACCCAGTACTTC,CASSWAGFQETQYF
-,TRBJ2-7,TRBD1,TRBV28,TGTGCCAGCAGTTCCAACCGGGACAGCCCTTACGGCGAGCAGTACTTC,CASSSNRDSPYGEQYF
-,TRBJ2-3,TRBD2,TRBV5-8,TGTGCCAGCAGCTTGCCGCTAGCGGACGCCACAGATACGCAGTATTTT,CASSLPLADATDTQYF
-,TRBJ1-2,TRBD1,TRBV5-1,TGCGCCAGCAGCTTAACAGGGGAGACGAGGGGCTACACCTTC,CASSLTGETRGYTF
-,TRBJ2-1,-,TRBV4-1,TGCGCCAGCAGCCAAGGGAGCGGTTCCTCCTACAATGAGCAGTTCTTC,CASSQGSGSSYNEQFF
-,TRBJ2-7,-,TRBV7-2,TGTGCCAGCAGCTCCTATACTCCAGGCTACGAGCAGTACTTC,CASSSYTPGYEQYF
-,TRBJ1-3,-,TRBV6-5,TGTGCCAGCAGTTCCCCCGCCAGACAGTCGCGAAACACCATATATTTT,CASSSPARQSRNTIYF
-,TRBJ2-7,-,TRBV2,TGTGCCAGCAGTGCCGCCTACGAGCAGTACTTC,CASSAAYEQYF
-,TRBJ1-3,-,TRBV19,TGTGCCAGTAGTATAAGCCCCCGGTCTGGAAACACCATATATTTT,CASSISPRSGNTIYF
-,TRBJ1-2,TRBD1,TRBV5-1,TGCGCCAGCAGCATTAGGACAGGGAATCAGCATGGCTACACCTTC,CASSIRTGNQHGYTF
-,TRBJ2-7,TRBD1,TRBV6-5,TGTGCCAGCGACAGGGGAACCTACGAGCAGTACTTC,CASDRGTYEQYF
-,TRBJ2-7,-,TRBV3-1/TRBV3-2,TGTGCCAGCAGCCAAGTTAAGAGTGAGCAGTACTTC,CASSQVKSEQYF
-,TRBJ2-7,TRBD1,TRBV5-1,TGCGCCAGCAGCTTGTCGTCGACAGGGTTTTACGAGCAGTACTTC,CASSLSSTGFYEQYF
-,TRBJ1-1,TRBD1,TRBV11-2,TGTGCCAGCAGCTCGGACAGGGGAGGCACTGAAGCTTTCTTT,CASSSDRGGTEAFF
-,TRBJ2-1,TRBD1,TRBV28,TGTGCCAGCAAACCAACCGGGACAGGCCTATACAATGAGCAGTTCTTC,CASKPTGTGLYNEQFF
-,TRBJ2-2,TRBD2,TRBV24-1,TGTGCCACCAGTGATTATGCTCTGCGGGGGGGAAAGACCGGGGAGCTGTTTTTT,CATSDYALRGGKTGELFF
once,TRBJ1-3,-,TRBV19,TGTGCCAGTAGCATTCAGGGGACAAACACCATATATTTT,CASSIQGTNTIYF
-,TRBJ1-3,-,TRBV11-2,TGTGCCAGCAGCTTATTCCCCAGCCAGGGGAACACCATATATTTT,CASSLFPSQGNTIYF
-,TRBJ2-5,-,TRBV4-2,TGTGCCAGCAGCCAAGATAGAGGGACCCAGTACTTC,CASSQDRGTQYF
-,TRBJ2-5,-,TRBV4-2,TGTGCCAGCAGCCAAGAAGGGAGGTCACAAGAGACCCAGTACTTC,CASSQEGRSQETQYF
-,TRBJ1-6,-,TRBV4-2,TGTGCCAGCAGCCAAGGGGGGGGATCCCTTCGCGGACCCCTCCACTTT,CASSQGGGSLRGPLHF